This T cell receptor (beta chain) was captured in a study of shared clonotypes between healthy human individuals. Turning to the study itself: Researchers drew samples from a couple of women and a few men aged 18 to 49.

Here immunoSEQ multiplex PCR was the method, and the copy in TCRdb shows in-frame clones only, minus some. This sample has about 2.3 million clones, with around 92% found just once. About this clone itself: Its antigen is as yet unknown.

Germline V lookup: CDR1 SEHNR, CDR2 FQNEAQ (reference sequence). The CDR3 extends over 15 amino acids. V was shortened by 2 bases and J by 1 base, with 12 bases between the two germline ends. Findings and caveats of the study: As a rule, naive subsets had a larger estimated richness than memory subsets. Sorted-subset samples were not fully sequenced, rarefaction indicated. Enrolling few donors narrowed the genetic and exposure-history diversity that was represented.

J is TRBJ2-7 and V is TRBV7-9; D call uncertain. The sequencing input was naive CD4+ T cells from PBMCs. Subset denoted: CD45RA+ positively selected. The sequence was obtained from a man aged 18 to 29 in good health. Some clones in this sample may be carry-over from other donors' samples. Here the CDR3 reads CASSLWPSGSYEQYF. The DNA of the CDR3 is TGTGCCAGCAGCTTATGGCCGTCTGGGTCCTACGAGCAGTACTTC.